This entry lists 8 T cell receptor beta chains sequenced from one sample in a study of blood T cell repertoires in COVID-19. Libraries were prepared by immunoSEQ multiplex PCR; TCRdb keeps only in-frame clonotypes and omits some of them. The sample yields approximately 5,500 clones, about 88% seen once. The sequencing input was peripheral blood. Source of these receptors: a woman at least 80 years old with acute or convalescent COVID-19.

This clone appeared a single time. The chain links TRBV5-1 to TRBJ1-2; D is undetermined. This CDR3 contains 13 residues. The germline V gene has CDR1 SGHRS and CDR2 YFSETQ. V was cut by 1 base and J by 2 bases, with 6 bases left in between. The CDR3 here is CASSLSANYGYTF. CDR3 DNA sequence: TGCGCCAGCAGCTTGTCAGCGAACTATGGCTACACCTTC.

The CDR3 DNA sequence: TGCGCCAGCAGCTTGGTTACAGGGTGGACGTCTAGCGGCTACACCTTC. This translates into CASSLVTGWTSSGYTF. V and J are TRBV5-1 and TRBJ1-2; TRBD1 is a possible D gene (6 bases). V was trimmed by 0 bases and J by 8 bases, leaving 20 bases between them. The germline V gene encodes CDR1 SGHRS and CDR2 YFSETQ. This CDR3 is 16 amino acids long.

The chain is built from TRBV6-5 and TRBJ2-2; TRBD1 might be the D (5 bases). The V end was cut by 5 bases, the J end by 4 bases, with 14 bases between. Per the germline V gene, CDR1 is MNHEY and CDR2 is SVGAGI. This CDR3 is built from 15 residues. CDR3: CASSPPTGRTGELFF. The CDR3 DNA sequence: TGTGCCAGCAGTCCCCCTACAGGTCGCACCGGGGAGCTGTTTTTT.

This clone was seen more than once but under ten times. V and J are TRBV2 and TRBJ2-7; 8 bases are a match to TRBD1. CDR3 length: 16 residues. The V and J ends lost 4 bases and 0 bases, in that order; junction bases with no gene match: 8. Per the germline V gene, CDR1 is SNHLY and CDR2 is FYNNEI. In DNA form, the CDR3 reads TGTGCCAGCAGTGCGCAGGGGGCGAGTCCCTCCTACGAGCAGTACTTC. It is translated as CASSAQGASPSYEQYF.

This clone was counted once. The chain couples TRBV19 to TRBJ1-4, with D possibly matching TRBD1 (6 bases). The CDR3 consists of 14 residues. The V end was cut by 5 bases, the J end by 5 bases, with 12 bases between. Germline V gene lookup returns CDR1 LNHDA and CDR2 SQIVND (reference sequence). CDR3 bases: TGTGCCAGTAGTCTTGGGACAAGCAATGAAAAACTGTTTTTT. This gives the protein CASSLGTSNEKLFF.

In this sample, this clone turned up a few times. The CDR3 sequence is CASSKVDILWEQYF. DNA of the CDR3: TGTGCCAGCAGCAAAGTAGATATTCTCTGGGAGCAGTACTTC. The chain carries TRBV21-1 and TRBJ2-7; no DNA check was done on the table's D call, TRBD2. TRBV21-1 is a pseudogene segment. The CDR3 consists of 14 residues.

V and J are TRBV23-1 and TRBJ1-3; D not resolved. TRBV23-1 is labeled an ORF, and its function is uncertain. V was pared by 5 bases and J by 0 bases, with 8 bases between. The CDR3 has 14 amino acids. CDR3 sequence reads: CASSKEASGNTIYF. The CDR3 coding sequence is TGCGCCAGCAGTAAAGAGGCCTCTGGAAACACCATATATTTT.

The table lists this clone with a count of one. J is TRBJ1-2 and V is TRBV4-1, with D unresolved. The V and J ends lost 4 bases and 8 bases respectively, with 14 bases between them. Per the germline V gene, CDR1 is MGHRA and CDR2 is YSYEKL. The CDR3 has 13 amino acids. CDR3 in DNA: TGCGCCAGCAGCCTCTCGGGGTCGCGGGGCTACACCTTC. It specifies CASSLSGSRGYTF.